Sequencing of this T cell receptor beta chain was carried out in a study of breast tumors, draining lymph nodes, adjacent tissues. From germline, CDR1 is SQVTM and CDR2 ANQGSEA. The CDR3 is 15 amino acids. The ends were cut back, 0 bases at V and 2 bases at J, with 13 bases in the middle. TCRdb processed the multiplex PCR reads anew with MiXCR; each CDR3 protein has one entry. The table has 20,000 to 25,000 distinct CDR3 sequences, about two thirds seen once; the top ten hold roughly a fifth. The genes are TRBV29-1 and TRBJ1-2, with unresolved D. The sequenced sample consisted of tumor-adjacent breast tissue. The sequence derives from a female donor with breast cancer. Some clones in this sample may be carry-over from other donors' samples. The chain's CDR3 is CSVEDQARMNYGYTF. For the CDR3, the DNA is TGCAGCGTTGAAGATCAAGCCAGGATGAACTATGGCTACACCTTC.